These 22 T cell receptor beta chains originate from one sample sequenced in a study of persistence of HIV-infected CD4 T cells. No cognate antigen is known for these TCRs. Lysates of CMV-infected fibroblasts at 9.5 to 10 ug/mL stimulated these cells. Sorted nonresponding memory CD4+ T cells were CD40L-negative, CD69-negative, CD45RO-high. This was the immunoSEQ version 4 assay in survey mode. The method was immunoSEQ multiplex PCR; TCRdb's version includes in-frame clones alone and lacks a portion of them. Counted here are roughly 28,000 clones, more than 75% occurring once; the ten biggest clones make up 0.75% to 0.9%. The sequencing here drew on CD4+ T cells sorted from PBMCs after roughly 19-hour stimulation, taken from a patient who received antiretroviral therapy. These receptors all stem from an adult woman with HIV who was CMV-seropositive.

The CDR3 coding sequence is TGTGCCAGCAGCTTGGTTGAGGGCGGGAGCGTCAATCAGCCCCAGCATTTT. Translation: CASSLVEGGSVNQPQHF. The V and J genes are TRBV5-8 and TRBJ1-5, with D unclear. The CDR3 is 17 amino acids. Trimming took off 0 bases at V and 3 bases at J, with 16 bases between the two ends. CDR1 SGHTS and CDR2 YDEGEE come from the germline V gene.

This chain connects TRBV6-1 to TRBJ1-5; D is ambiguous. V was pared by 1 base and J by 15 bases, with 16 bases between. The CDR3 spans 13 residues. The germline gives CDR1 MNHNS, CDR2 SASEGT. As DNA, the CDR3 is TGTGCCAGCAGTGAAGATTACTTTGGCCTCTCGCATTTT. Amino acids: CASSEDYFGLSHF.

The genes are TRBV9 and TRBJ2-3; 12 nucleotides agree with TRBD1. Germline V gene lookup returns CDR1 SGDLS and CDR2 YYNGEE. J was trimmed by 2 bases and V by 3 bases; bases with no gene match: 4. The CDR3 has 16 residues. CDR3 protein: CASSEGQGAYTDTQYF. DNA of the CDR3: TGTGCCAGCAGCGAGGGACAGGGGGCATACACAGATACGCAGTATTTT. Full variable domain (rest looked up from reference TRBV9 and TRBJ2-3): DSGVTQTPKHLITATGQRVTLRCSPRSGDLSVYWYQQSLDQGLQFLIQYYNGEERAKGNILERFSAQQFPDLHSELNLSSLELGDSALYFCASSEGQGAYTDTQYFGPGTRLTVL.

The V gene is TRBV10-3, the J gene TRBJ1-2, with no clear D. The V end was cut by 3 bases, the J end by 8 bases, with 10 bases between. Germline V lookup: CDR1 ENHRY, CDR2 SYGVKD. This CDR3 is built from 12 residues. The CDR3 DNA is TGTGCCATCAGTGAAGGCGGCAAGGGCTACACCTTC. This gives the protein CAISEGGKGYTF.

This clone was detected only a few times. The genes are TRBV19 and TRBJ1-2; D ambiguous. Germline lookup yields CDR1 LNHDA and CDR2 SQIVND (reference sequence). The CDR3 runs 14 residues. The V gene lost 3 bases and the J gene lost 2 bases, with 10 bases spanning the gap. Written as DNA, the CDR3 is TGTGCCAGTAGTATGCTCCAGTCGAACTATGGCTACACCTTC. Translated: CASSMLQSNYGYTF.

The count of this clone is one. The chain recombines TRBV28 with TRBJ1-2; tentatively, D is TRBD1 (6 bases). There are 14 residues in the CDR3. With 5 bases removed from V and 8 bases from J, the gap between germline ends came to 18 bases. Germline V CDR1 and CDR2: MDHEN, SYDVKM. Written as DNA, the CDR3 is TGTGCCAGCAGTATGGGGACACTGGTACGCGGCTACACCTTC. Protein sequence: CASSMGTLVRGYTF.

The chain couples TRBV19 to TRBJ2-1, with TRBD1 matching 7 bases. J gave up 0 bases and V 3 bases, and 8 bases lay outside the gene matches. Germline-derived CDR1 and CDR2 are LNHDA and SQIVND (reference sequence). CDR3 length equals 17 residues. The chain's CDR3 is CASSIQEGASSYNEQFF. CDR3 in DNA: TGTGCCAGTAGTATCCAAGAGGGGGCGAGCTCCTACAATGAGCAGTTCTTC.

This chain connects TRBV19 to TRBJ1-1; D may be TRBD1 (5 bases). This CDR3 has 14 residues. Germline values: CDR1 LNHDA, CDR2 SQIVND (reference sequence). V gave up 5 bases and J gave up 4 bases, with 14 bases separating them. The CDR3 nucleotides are TGTGCCAGTAGTCAGGGTCAGATTGGCACTGAAGCTTTCTTT. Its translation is CASSQGQIGTEAFF.

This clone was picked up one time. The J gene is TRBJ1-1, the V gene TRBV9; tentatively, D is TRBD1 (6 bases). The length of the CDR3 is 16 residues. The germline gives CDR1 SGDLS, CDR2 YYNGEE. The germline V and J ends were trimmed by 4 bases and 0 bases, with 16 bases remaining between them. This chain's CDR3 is CASSQRDTIMNTEAFF. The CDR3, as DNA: TGTGCCAGCAGCCAACGGGACACAATAATGAACACTGAAGCTTTCTTT.

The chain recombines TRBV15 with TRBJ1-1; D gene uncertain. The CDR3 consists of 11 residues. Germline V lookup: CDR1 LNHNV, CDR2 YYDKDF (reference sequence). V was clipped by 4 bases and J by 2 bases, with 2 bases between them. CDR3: CATSINTEAFF. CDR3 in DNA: TGTGCCACCAGCATAAACACTGAAGCTTTCTTT. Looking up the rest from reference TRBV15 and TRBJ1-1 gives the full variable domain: DAMVIQNPRYQVTQFGKPVTLSCSQTLNHNVMYWYQQKSSQAPKLLFHYYDKDFNNEADTPDNFQSRRPNTSFCFLDIRSPGLGDTAMYLCATSINTEAFFGQGTRLTVV.

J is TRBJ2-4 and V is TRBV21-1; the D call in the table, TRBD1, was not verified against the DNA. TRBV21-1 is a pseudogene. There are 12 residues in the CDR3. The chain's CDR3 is CASSQYRNIQYF. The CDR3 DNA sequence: TGTGCCAGCAGCCAATACAGAAACATTCAGTACTTC.

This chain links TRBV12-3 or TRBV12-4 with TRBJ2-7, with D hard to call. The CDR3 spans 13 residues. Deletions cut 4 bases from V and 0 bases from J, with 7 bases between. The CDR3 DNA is TGTGCCAGCAGTTCCCCGAGCTCCTACGAGCAGTACTTC. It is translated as CASSSPSSYEQYF.

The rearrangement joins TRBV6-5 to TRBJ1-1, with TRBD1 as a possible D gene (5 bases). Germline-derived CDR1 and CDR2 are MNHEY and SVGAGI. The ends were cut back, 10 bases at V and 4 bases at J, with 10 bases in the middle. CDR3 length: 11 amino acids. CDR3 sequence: CATAGGTEAFF. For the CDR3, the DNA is TGTGCCACCGCGGGGGGCACTGAAGCTTTCTTT.

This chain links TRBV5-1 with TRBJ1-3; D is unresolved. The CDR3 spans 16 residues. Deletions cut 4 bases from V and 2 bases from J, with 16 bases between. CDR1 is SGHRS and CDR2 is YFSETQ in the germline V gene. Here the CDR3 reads CASSPSGGLAGNTIYF. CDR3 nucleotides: TGCGCCAGCAGCCCCTCCGGAGGGTTGGCTGGAAACACCATATATTTT.

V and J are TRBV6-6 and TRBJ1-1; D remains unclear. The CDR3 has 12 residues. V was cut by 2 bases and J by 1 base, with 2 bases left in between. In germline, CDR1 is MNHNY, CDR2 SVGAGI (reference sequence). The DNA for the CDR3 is TGTGCCAGCAGTTACGCGAACACTGAAGCTTTCTTT. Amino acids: CASSYANTEAFF.

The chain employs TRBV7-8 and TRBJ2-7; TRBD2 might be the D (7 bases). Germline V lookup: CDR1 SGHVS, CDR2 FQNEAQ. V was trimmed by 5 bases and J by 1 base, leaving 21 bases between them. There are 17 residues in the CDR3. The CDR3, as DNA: TGTGCCAGCAGCAGCCTAGGGGGGAGGGTGGCTTCCTACGAGCAGTACTTC. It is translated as CASSSLGGRVASYEQYF.

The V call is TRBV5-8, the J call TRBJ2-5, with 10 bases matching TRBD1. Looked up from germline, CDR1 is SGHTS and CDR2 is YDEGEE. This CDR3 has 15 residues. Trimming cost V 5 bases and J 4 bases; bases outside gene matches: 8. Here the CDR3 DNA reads TGTGCCAGCAGAAGCCGTGACAGGGGGCGAGAGACCCAGTACTTC. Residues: CASRSRDRGRETQYF.

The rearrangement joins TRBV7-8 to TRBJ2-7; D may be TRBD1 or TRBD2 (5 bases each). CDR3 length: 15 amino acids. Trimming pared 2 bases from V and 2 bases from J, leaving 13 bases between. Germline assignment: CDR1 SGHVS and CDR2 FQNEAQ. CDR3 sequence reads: CASSLSGTAAYEQYF. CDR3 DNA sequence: TGTGCCAGCAGCTTAAGTGGGACGGCCGCCTACGAGCAGTACTTC.

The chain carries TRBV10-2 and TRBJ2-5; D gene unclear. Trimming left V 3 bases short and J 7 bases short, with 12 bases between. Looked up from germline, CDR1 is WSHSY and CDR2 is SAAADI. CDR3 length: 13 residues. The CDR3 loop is CASSEAPGGTQYF. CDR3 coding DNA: TGCGCCAGCAGTGAAGCACCGGGCGGGACCCAGTACTTC.

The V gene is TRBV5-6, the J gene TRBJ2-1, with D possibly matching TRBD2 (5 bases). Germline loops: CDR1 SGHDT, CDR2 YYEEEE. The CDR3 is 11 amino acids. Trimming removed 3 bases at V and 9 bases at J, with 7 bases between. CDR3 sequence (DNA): TGTGCCAGCAGCTCGACTACTGAGCAGTTCTTC. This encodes CASSSTTEQFF.

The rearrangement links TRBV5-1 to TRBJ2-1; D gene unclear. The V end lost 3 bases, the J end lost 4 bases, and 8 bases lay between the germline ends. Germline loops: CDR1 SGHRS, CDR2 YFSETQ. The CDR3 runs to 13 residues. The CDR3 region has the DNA TGCGCCAGCAGCTGGAAGGGTTACAATGAGCAGTTCTTC. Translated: CASSWKGYNEQFF.

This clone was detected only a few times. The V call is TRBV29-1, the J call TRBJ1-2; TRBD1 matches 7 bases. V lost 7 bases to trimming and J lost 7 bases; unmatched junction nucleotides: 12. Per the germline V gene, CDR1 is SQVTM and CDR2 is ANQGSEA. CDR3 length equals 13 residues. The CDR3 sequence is CSAMLTGMFGYTF. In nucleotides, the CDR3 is TGCAGCGCTATGCTGACAGGGATGTTTGGCTACACCTTC.